A single sample gave rise to the 24 T cell receptor beta chains below, sequenced in a study of cytotoxic CD8 clonotypes in ibrutinib-treated CLL. TCRdb's copy holds only in-frame clones and misses some; the assay was immunoSEQ multiplex PCR. The sample carries under 150,000 clones, roughly 84% recorded once. Sample: PBMCs, taken after 24 months of ibrutinib treatment. The source of these receptors is a human donor with chronic lymphocytic leukemia.

The chain links TRBV7-2 to TRBJ2-5; the D gene is possibly TRBD1 (7 bases). The CDR3 is 16 residues long. Germline CDR1 reads SGHTA; CDR2 reads FQGNSA. The V gene lost 0 bases and the J gene lost 4 bases, with 15 bases spanning the gap. In DNA, the CDR3 is TGTGCCAGCAGCTTAGCGGTCCAGGGGGGTTCAGAGACCCAGTACTTC. Translated: CASSLAVQGGSETQYF.

This clone appeared a few times. The gene calls are TRBV7-9 and TRBJ1-2; D might be TRBD1 (5 bases). Trimming removed 10 bases from V and 3 bases from J, with 30 bases in between. The CDR3 spans 18 residues. Germline V CDR1 and CDR2: SEHNR, FQNEAQ (reference sequence). The CDR3 DNA is TGTGCCATACATGGATCAACGAAAGACAGCCGGGACGACTATGGCTACACCTTC. Amino acid sequence: CAIHGSTKDSRDDYGYTF.

V is TRBV6-1 and J is TRBJ1-1; no definite D call. This CDR3 contains 12 residues. Germline loops: CDR1 MNHNS, CDR2 SASEGT. The V and J ends lost 2 bases and 11 bases respectively, with 12 bases between them. This CDR3 reads CASSEWRAGAFF. CDR3 bases: TGTGCCAGCAGTGAATGGAGGGCGGGGGCTTTCTTT.

The J gene is TRBJ1-2, the V gene TRBV7-2; 8 bases are a match to TRBD1. V lost 2 bases and J lost 3; bases outside the gene matches: 5. This CDR3 has 15 residues. Germline V gives CDR1 SGHTA, CDR2 FQGNSA. CDR3 protein: CASSLSHRGYYGYTF. Written as DNA, the CDR3 is TGTGCCAGCAGCTTATCGCACAGGGGGTACTATGGCTACACCTTC.

This chain connects TRBV5-6 to TRBJ2-7; D possibly uses TRBD1 or TRBD2 (5 bases each). This CDR3 region has 15 residues. Germline V CDR1 and CDR2: SGHDT, YYEEEE. Trimming cost V 1 base and J 5 bases, with 16 bases left between them. The CDR3 is CASSLRRQGLNEQYF. DNA of the CDR3: TGTGCCAGCAGCTTGAGGAGGCAGGGTCTGAACGAGCAGTACTTC.

This rearrangement joins TRBV9 to TRBJ2-7, with 9 bases fitting TRBD1. This CDR3 is built from 14 residues. Germline CDR1 reads SGDLS; CDR2 reads YYNGEE. V shed 2 bases, J shed 7 bases, and the junction held 7 bases outside the gene matches. The CDR3 DNA is TGTGCCAGCAGCGTCGGGCCGACAGGGGGGGAGCAGTACTTC. This translates into CASSVGPTGGEQYF. The whole variable domain, filled in from reference TRBV9 and TRBJ2-7, reads DSGVTQTPKHLITATGQRVTLRCSPRSGDLSVYWYQQSLDQGLQFLIQYYNGEERAKGNILERFSAQQFPDLHSELNLSSLELGDSALYFCASSVGPTGGEQYFGPGTRLTVT.

Points on this clone: At one of its ends the junction is not consistent with the germline gene, which may arise from a read error. The chain links TRBV29-1 to TRBJ2-2; 9 bases agree with TRBD1. From germline, CDR1 is SQVTM and CDR2 ANQGSEA. The CDR3 has 13 amino acids. CDR3 amino acids: CSIDRGFTGELFF. In DNA form, the CDR3 reads TGCAGCATTGACAGGGGGTTTACCGGGGAGCTGTTTTTT.

This chain uses TRBV28 with TRBJ2-3; perhaps TRBD1 as D (5 bases). Germline values: CDR1 MDHEN, CDR2 SYDVKM. The CDR3 runs to 16 residues. V was cut by 5 bases and J by 0 bases, with 15 bases left in between. CDR3 loop: CASSEQEGASTDTQYF. Here the CDR3 DNA reads TGTGCCAGCAGTGAACAGGAAGGGGCTAGCACAGATACGCAGTATTTT.

The chain recombines TRBV5-6 with TRBJ2-3, with D perhaps TRBD1 (5 bases). The CDR3 is 15 amino acids. V lost 1 base and J 4 bases, leaving 13 bases between the germline ends. Germline values: CDR1 SGHDT, CDR2 YYEEEE. The CDR3 bases are TGTGCCAGCAGCTTGCGGCTAACAGGTCCAGATACGCAGTATTTT. Its protein product is CASSLRLTGPDTQYF. The full variable domain, in which reference TRBV5-6 and TRBJ2-3 provide the parts outside the CDR3, is DAGVTQSPTHLIKTRGQQVTLRCSPKSGHDTVSWYQQALGQGPQFIFQYYEEEERQRGNFPDRFSGHQFPNYSSELNVNALLLGDSALYLCASSLRLTGPDTQYFGPGTRLTVL.

This chain links TRBV5-1 with TRBJ2-1, with TRBD2 as a possible D gene (6 bases). There are 13 residues in the CDR3. Germline V CDR1 and CDR2: SGHRS, YFSETQ. The V end lost 3 bases, the J end lost 7 bases, and 11 bases lay between the germline ends. CDR3 nucleotides: TGCGCCAGCAGCTCGGGACTTGTAAATGAGCAGTTCTTC. Its protein is CASSSGLVNEQFF.

This chain uses TRBV7-9 with TRBJ2-2, with D perhaps matching TRBD2 (6 bases). This CDR3 has 14 amino acids. The V and J ends lost 1 base and 5 bases respectively, with 8 bases between them. Germline assignment: CDR1 SEHNR and CDR2 FQNEAQ (reference sequence). This CDR3 reads CASSLVGRTGELFF. As DNA, the CDR3 is TGTGCCAGCAGCTTAGTAGGGAGGACCGGGGAGCTGTTTTTT.

V usage is TRBV11-2 and J usage is TRBJ2-1; possibly TRBD1 or TRBD2 for D (6 bases each). This CDR3 has 14 amino acids. Between the trimmed V and J ends, which lost 5 bases and 7 bases, there was a span of 15 bases. Germline CDR1 SGHAT, CDR2 FQNNGV. The DNA for the CDR3 is TGTGCCAGCAGCCCTACTACAGGGAGGAATGAGCAGTTCTTC. This encodes CASSPTTGRNEQFF. Variable domain in full (rest from reference TRBV11-2 and TRBJ2-1): EAGVAQSPRYKIIEKRQSVAFWCNPISGHATLYWYQQILGQGPKLLIQFQNNGVVDDSQLPKDRFSAERLKGVDSTLKIQPAKLEDSAVYLCASSPTTGRNEQFFGPGTRLTVL.

Only one count was recorded for this clone. This chain uses TRBV5-5 with TRBJ2-1; no definite D call. Germline values: CDR1 SGHKS, CDR2 YYEKEE (reference sequence). The CDR3 is made up of 15 amino acids. Trimming stripped 0 bases from V and 7 bases from J, with 14 bases between. In DNA form, the CDR3 reads TGTGCCAGCAGCTTGGAGTTAGGGAAACGGAATGAGCAGTTCTTC. It specifies CASSLELGKRNEQFF. The whole variable domain, remainder taken from reference TRBV5-5 and TRBJ2-1, is DAGVTQSPTHLIKTRGQQVTLRCSPISGHKSVSWYQQVLGQGPQFIFQYYEKEERGRGNFPDRFSARQFPNYSSELNVNALLLGDSALYLCASSLELGKRNEQFFGPGTRLTVL.

This chain connects TRBV7-6 to TRBJ2-5; D is possibly TRBD1 (7 bases). Per the germline V gene, CDR1 is SGHVS and CDR2 is FNYEAQ. CDR3 length: 14 residues. The germline V and J ends were trimmed by 5 bases and 1 base, with 11 bases remaining between them. DNA for the CDR3: TGTGCCAGCAGCGCGGGACAGTTCCAAGAGACCCAGTACTTC. It is translated as CASSAGQFQETQYF.

The chain carries TRBV6-5 and TRBJ2-7; TRBD1 or TRBD2 may be the D gene (5 bases each). Trimming removed 7 bases at V and 7 bases at J, with 20 bases between. Looked up from germline, CDR1 is MNHEY and CDR2 is SVGAGI. This CDR3 has 14 amino acids. The CDR3 region has the DNA TGTGCCAGCACCCGGGACCGGAGTAGTCAGGAGCAGTACTTC. Protein sequence: CASTRDRSSQEQYF.

The chain has TRBV28 and TRBJ2-7; D is ambiguous. CDR3 length: 14 residues. V lost 5 bases, J lost 0 bases, and 11 bases lay in between. The germline V gene has CDR1 MDHEN and CDR2 SYDVKM. The CDR3 nucleotides read TGTGCCAGCAGTCCCCAACCCCCCTCCTACGAGCAGTACTTC. Amino acid sequence: CASSPQPPSYEQYF.

The V and J genes are TRBV19 and TRBJ2-1, with D perhaps matching TRBD1 (6 bases). CDR1 is LNHDA, CDR2 SQIVND, per germline (reference sequence). CDR3 length: 15 residues. Trimming shortened V by 6 bases and J by 6 bases, and 18 bases separated the two germline ends. The CDR3 nucleotides read TGTGCCAGTAGCTCGACAGGCCTCCTGGGCAATGAGCAGTTCTTC. It is translated as CASSSTGLLGNEQFF.

The genes are TRBV5-1 and TRBJ2-2, with TRBD2 matching 7 bases. V was clipped by 4 bases and J by 0 bases; unmatched bases: 3. Germline values: CDR1 SGHRS, CDR2 YFSETQ. This CDR3 spans 15 amino acids. CDR3 region: CASSPGGANTGELFF. CDR3 nucleotide sequence: TGCGCCAGCAGCCCGGGGGGTGCGAACACCGGGGAGCTGTTTTTT.

This clone was picked up one time. J is TRBJ2-6 and V is TRBV30; D unclear. V lost 2 bases and J 3 bases, leaving 2 bases between the germline ends. Germline values: CDR1 GTSNPN, CDR2 SVGIG (reference sequence). There are 12 residues in the CDR3. The CDR3 DNA reads TGTGCCTGGAGTATTGGGGCCAACGTCCTGACTTTC. This gives the protein CAWSIGANVLTF.

The CDR3 sequence is CAWSDIKRVQYF. CDR3 coding DNA: TGTGCCTGGAGTGACATCAAAAGGGTTCAGTACTTC. The chain has TRBV30 and TRBJ2-4; D remains ambiguous. V lost 1 base and J 11 bases, leaving 12 bases between the germline ends. The CDR3 spans 12 residues. CDR1 is GTSNPN and CDR2 is SVGIG in the germline V gene (reference sequence).

The chain couples TRBV9 to TRBJ1-6; no firm D call. Trimming removed 4 bases from V and 0 bases from J, with 11 bases in between. CDR1 and CDR2 (germline): SGDLS, YYNGEE. This CDR3 has 16 amino acids. The CDR3, as DNA: TGTGCCAGCAGCCCCCGGGATCTCTCCTATAATTCACCCCTCCACTTT. It yields the protein CASSPRDLSYNSPLHF.

This CDR3 is CASSKNLAAENIQYF. The CDR3 DNA reads as TGTGCCAGCAGTAAAAACCTGGCGGCGGAAAACATTCAGTACTTC. The V gene is TRBV6-5, the J gene TRBJ2-4; unclear D gene. With 5 bases removed from V and 5 bases from J, the gap between germline ends came to 16 bases. The length of the CDR3 is 15 residues. Germline V lookup: CDR1 MNHEY, CDR2 SVGAGI.

The rearrangement uses TRBV19 and TRBJ1-5; no clear D. V was pared by 5 bases and J by 4 bases, with 18 bases between. Germline V lookup: CDR1 LNHDA, CDR2 SQIVND (reference sequence). The CDR3 is 16 amino acids. In DNA, the CDR3 is TGTGCCAGTAGTTCCCTCGACGGAGTAAAAAATCAGCCCCAGCATTTT. Its protein product is CASSSLDGVKNQPQHF. Supplemented by reference TRBV19 and TRBJ1-5, the full variable domain reads DGGITQSPKYLFRKEGQNVTLSCEQNLNHDAMYWYRQDPGQGLRLIYYSQIVNDFQKGDIAEGYSVSREKKESFPLTVTSAQKNPTAFYLCASSSLDGVKNQPQHFGDGTRLSIL.

This clone was observed a single time. The genes are TRBV5-8 and TRBJ2-1; 9 bases map to TRBD1. CDR1 is SGHTS and CDR2 is YDEGEE in the germline V gene. Trimming removed 4 bases from V and 6 bases from J; junction bases left unmatched: 5. The length of the CDR3 is 14 residues. The CDR3 nucleotides read TGTGCCAGCAGCACGGGACAGGGTCGCAATGAGCAGTTCTTC. Its protein product is CASSTGQGRNEQFF.